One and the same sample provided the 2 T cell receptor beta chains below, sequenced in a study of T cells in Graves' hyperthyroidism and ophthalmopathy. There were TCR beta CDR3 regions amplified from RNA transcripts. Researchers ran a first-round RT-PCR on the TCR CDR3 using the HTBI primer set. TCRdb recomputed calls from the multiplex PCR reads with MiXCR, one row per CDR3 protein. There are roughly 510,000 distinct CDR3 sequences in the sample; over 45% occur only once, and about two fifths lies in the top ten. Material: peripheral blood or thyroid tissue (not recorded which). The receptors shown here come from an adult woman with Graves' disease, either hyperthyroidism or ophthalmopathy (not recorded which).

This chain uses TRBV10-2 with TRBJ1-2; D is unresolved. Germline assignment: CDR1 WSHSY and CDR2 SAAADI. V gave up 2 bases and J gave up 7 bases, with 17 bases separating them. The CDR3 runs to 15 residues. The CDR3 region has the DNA TGCGCCAGCAGTGAGCCCGGGTTCAGATCTGGTGGCTACACCTTC. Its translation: CASSEPGFRSGGYTF.

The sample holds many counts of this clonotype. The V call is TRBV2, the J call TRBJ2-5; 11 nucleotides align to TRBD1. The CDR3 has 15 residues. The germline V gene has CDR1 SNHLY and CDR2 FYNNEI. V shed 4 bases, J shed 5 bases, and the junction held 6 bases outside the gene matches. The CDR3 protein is CASSAGTGGRETQYF. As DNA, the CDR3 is TGTGCCAGCAGTGCAGGGACAGGGGGAAGGGAGACCCAGTACTTC.